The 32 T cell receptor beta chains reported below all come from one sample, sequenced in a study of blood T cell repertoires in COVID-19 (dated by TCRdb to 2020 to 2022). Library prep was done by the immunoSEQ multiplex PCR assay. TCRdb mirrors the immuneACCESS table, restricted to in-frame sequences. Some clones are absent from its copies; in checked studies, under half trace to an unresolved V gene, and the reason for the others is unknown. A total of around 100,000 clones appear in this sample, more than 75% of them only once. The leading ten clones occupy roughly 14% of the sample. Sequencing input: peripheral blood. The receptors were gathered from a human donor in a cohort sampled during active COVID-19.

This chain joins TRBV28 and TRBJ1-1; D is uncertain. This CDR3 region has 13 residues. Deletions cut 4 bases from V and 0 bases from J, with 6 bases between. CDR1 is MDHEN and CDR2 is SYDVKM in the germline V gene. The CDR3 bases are TGTGCCAGCAGTTCGGGAATGAACACTGAAGCTTTCTTT. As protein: CASSSGMNTEAFF. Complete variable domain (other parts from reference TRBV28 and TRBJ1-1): DVKVTQSSRYLVKRTGEKVFLECVQDMDHENMFWYRQDPGLGLRLIYFSYDVKMKEKGDIPEGYSVSREKKERFSLILESASTNQTSMYLCASSSGMNTEAFFGQGTRLTVV.

The chain's CDR3 is CASSYIGTGVGARTQYF. DNA for the CDR3: TGTGCCAGCAGTTACATCGGCACCGGAGTAGGGGCGAGGACCCAGTACTTC. The chain joins TRBV6-2 or TRBV6-3 to TRBJ2-5; D is possibly TRBD1 (5 bases). There are 17 residues in the CDR3. Trimming shortened V by 2 bases and J by 7 bases, and 23 bases separated the two germline ends. Per the germline V gene, CDR1 is MNHEY and CDR2 is SVGEGT.

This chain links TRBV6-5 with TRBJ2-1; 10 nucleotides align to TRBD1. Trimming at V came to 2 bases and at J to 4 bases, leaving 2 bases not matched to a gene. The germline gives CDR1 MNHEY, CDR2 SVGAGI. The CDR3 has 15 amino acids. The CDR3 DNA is TGTGCCAGCAGTTACGGGACAGGGGAATACAATGAGCAGTTCTTC. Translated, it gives CASSYGTGEYNEQFF.

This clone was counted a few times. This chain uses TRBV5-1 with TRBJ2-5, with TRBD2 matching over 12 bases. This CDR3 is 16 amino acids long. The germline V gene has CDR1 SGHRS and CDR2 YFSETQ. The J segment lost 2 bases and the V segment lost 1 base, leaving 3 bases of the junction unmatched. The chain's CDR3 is CASSLPLAGGQETQYF. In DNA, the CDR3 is TGCGCCAGCAGCTTGCCCCTAGCGGGGGGGCAAGAGACCCAGTACTTC.

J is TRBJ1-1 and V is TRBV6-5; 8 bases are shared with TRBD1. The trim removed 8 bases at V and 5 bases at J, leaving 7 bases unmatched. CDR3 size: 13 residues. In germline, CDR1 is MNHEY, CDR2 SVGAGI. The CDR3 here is CASSTGEGTEAFF. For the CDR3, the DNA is TGTGCCAGCTCGACAGGGGAGGGTACTGAAGCTTTCTTT.

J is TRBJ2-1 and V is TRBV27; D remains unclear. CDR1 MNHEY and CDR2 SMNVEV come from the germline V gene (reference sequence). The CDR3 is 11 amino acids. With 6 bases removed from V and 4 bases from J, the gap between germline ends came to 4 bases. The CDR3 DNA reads TGTGCCAGCAGGCGGTACAATGAGCAGTTCTTC. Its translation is CASRRYNEQFF.

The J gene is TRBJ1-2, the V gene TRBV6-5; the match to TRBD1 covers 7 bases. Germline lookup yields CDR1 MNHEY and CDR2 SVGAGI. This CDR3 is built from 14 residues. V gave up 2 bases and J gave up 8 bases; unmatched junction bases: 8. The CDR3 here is CASSYAGGLQGYTF. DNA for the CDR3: TGTGCCAGCAGTTACGCAGGGGGATTGCAGGGCTACACCTTC.

The CDR3 region has the DNA TGTGCCAGCAGTATAAACAGCGGAGAAAAACTGTTTTTT. Its protein is CASSINSGEKLFF. The chain links TRBV6-5 to TRBJ1-4; no definite D call. The germline V gene has CDR1 MNHEY and CDR2 SVGAGI. There are 13 residues in the CDR3. V lost 5 bases and J 8 bases, leaving 12 bases between the germline ends.

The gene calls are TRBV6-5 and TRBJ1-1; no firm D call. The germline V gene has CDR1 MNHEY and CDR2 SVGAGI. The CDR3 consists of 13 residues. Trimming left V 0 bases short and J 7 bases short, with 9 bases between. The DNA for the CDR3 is TGTGCCAGCAGTTACTCGGTCGGGGTTGAAGCTTTCTTT. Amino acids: CASSYSVGVEAFF.

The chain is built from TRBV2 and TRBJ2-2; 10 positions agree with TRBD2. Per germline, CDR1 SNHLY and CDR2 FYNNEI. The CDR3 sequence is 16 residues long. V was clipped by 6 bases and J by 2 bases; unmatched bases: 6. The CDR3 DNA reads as TGTGCCAGCAGGGATAGACTAGCGGGCAACACCGGGGAGCTGTTTTTT. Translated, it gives CASRDRLAGNTGELFF.

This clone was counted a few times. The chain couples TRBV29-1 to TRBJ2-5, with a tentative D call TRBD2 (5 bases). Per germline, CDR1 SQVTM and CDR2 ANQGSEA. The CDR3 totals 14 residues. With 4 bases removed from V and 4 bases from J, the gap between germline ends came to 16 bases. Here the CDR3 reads CSVVEGWQGETQYF. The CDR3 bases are TGCAGCGTTGTAGAGGGCTGGCAAGGAGAGACCCAGTACTTC.

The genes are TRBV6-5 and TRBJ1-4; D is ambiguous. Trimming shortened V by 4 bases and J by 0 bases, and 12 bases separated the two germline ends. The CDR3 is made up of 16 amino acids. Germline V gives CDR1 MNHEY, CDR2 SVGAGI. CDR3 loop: CASSSRSLATNEKLFF. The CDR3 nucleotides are TGTGCCAGCAGTTCGAGATCCTTGGCAACTAATGAAAAACTGTTTTTT.

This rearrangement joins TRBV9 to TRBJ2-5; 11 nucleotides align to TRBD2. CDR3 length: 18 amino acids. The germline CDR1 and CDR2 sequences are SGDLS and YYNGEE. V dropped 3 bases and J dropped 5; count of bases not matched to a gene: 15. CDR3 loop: CASSASGLAGQRLETQYF. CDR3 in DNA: TGTGCCAGCAGCGCATCAGGACTAGCGGGCCAGAGGTTGGAGACCCAGTACTTC.

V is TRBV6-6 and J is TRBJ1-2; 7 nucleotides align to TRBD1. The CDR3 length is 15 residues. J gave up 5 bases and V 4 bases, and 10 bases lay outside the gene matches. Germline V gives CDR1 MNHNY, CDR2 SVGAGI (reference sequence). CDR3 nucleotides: TGTGCCAGCAGTTCAGAGATGGGGACAGTATATGGCTACACCTTC. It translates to CASSSEMGTVYGYTF.

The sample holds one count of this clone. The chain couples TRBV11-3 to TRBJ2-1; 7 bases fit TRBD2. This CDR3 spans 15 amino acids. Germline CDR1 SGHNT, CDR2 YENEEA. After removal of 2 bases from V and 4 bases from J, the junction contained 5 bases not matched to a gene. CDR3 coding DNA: TGTGCCAGCAGCTTAACTAGCGCCCGATACAATGAGCAGTTCTTC. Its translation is CASSLTSARYNEQFF. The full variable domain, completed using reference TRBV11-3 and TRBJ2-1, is EAGVVQSPRYKIIEKKQPVAFWCNPISGHNTLYWYLQNLGQGPELLIRYENEEAVDDSQLPKDRFSAERLKGVDSTLKIQPAELGDSAVYLCASSLTSARYNEQFFGPGTRLTVL.

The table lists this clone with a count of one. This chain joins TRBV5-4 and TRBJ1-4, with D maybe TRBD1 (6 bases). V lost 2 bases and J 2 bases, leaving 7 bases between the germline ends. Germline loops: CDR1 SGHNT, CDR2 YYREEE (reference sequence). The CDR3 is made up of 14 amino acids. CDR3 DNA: TGTGCCAGCAGCTTAGGGGGTACTAATGAAAAACTGTTTTTT. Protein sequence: CASSLGGTNEKLFF.

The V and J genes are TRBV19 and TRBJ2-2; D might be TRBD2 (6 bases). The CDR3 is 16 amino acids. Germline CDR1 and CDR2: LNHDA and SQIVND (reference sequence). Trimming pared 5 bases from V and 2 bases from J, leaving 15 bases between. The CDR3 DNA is TGTGCCAGTAGTCGAGGGCGGGGAGTCAACACCGGGGAGCTGTTTTTT. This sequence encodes CASSRGRGVNTGELFF.

CDR3 sequence (DNA): TGTGCCAGCAGGAAAGACGGACTCTCTGGAAACACCATATATTTT. Its protein product is CASRKDGLSGNTIYF. The gene calls are TRBV7-2 and TRBJ1-3, with D unclear. Trimming removed 6 bases at V and 0 bases at J, with 12 bases between. Germline CDR1 reads SGHTA; CDR2 reads FQGNSA. The CDR3 loop spans 15 amino acids.

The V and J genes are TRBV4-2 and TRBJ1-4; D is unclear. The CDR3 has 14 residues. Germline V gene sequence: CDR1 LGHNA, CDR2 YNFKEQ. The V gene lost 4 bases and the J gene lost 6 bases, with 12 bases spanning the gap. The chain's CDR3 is CASSLEGGDEKLFF. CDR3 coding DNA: TGTGCCAGCAGCCTTGAGGGAGGTGATGAAAAACTGTTTTTT.

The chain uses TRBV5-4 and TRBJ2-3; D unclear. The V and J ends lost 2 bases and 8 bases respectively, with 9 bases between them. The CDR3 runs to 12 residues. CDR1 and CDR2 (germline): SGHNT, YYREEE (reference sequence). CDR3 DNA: TGTGCCAGCAGCTTTTACGGAGTTACGCAGTATTTT. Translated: CASSFYGVTQYF.

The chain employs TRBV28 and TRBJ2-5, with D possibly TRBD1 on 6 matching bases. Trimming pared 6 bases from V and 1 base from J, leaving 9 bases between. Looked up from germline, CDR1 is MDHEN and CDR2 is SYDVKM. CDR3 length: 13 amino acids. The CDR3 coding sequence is TGTGCCAGCAGCTACAGGGCCCAAGAGACCCAGTACTTC. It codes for CASSYRAQETQYF.

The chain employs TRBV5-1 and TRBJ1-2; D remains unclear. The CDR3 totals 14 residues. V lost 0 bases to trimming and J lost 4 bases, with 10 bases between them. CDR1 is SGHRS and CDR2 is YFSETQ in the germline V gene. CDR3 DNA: TGCGCCAGCAGCTTGGCTCCGGGTGGCTATGGCTACACCTTC. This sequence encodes CASSLAPGGYGYTF. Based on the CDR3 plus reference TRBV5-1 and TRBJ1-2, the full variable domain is KAGVTQTPRYLIKTRGQQVTLSCSPISGHRSVSWYQQTPGQGLQFLFEYFSETQRNKGNFPGRFSGRQFSNSRSEMNVSTLELGDSALYLCASSLAPGGYGYTFGSGTRLTVV.

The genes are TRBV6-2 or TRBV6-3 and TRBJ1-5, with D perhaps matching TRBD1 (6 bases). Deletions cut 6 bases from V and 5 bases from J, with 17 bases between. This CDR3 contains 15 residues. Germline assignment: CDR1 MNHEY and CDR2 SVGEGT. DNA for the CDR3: TGTGCCAGCAGCCAACTTCGGGGGGCCCATCAGCCCCAGCATTTT. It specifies CASSQLRGAHQPQHF.

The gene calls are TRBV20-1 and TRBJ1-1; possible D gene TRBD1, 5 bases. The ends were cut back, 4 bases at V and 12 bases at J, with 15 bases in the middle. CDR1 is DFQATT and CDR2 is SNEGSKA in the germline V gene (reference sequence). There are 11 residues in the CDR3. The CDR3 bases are TGCAGTGCTACTAACCAGGGTACATCTTTCTTT. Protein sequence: CSATNQGTSFF.

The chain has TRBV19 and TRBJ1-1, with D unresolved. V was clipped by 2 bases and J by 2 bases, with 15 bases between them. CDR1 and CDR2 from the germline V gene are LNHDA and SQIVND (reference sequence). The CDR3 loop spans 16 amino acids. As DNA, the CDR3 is TGTGCCAGTAGTATAAATGGTAAGTTGGGCAACACTGAAGCTTTCTTT. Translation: CASSINGKLGNTEAFF.

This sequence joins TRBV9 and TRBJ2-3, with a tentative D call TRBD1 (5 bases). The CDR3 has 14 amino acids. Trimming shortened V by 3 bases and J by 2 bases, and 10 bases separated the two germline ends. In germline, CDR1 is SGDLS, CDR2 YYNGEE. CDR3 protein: CASSATVITDTQYF. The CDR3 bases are TGTGCCAGCAGCGCGACAGTTATCACAGATACGCAGTATTTT.

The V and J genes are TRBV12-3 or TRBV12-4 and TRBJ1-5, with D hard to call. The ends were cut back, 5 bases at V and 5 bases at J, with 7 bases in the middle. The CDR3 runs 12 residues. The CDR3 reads CASSVPYQPQHF. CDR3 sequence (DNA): TGTGCCAGCAGTGTCCCCTATCAGCCCCAGCATTTT.

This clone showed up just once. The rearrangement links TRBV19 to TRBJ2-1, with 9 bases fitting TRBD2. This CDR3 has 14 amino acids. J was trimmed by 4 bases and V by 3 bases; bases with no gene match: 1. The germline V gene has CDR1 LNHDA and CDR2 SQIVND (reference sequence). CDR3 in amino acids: CASSISGSYNEQFF. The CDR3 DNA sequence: TGTGCCAGTAGTATTAGCGGGAGTTACAATGAGCAGTTCTTC.

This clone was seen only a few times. In DNA form, the CDR3 reads TGTGCCTGGAGCAGGGGGCCAGGAAACACCATATATTTT. Protein product: CAWSRGPGNTIYF. The chain links TRBV30 to TRBJ1-3, with 8 bases identical to TRBD1. The length of the CDR3 is 13 residues. CDR1 is GTSNPN, CDR2 SVGIG, per germline (reference sequence). The ends lost 3 bases at V and 4 bases at J; junction bases unmatched: 2.

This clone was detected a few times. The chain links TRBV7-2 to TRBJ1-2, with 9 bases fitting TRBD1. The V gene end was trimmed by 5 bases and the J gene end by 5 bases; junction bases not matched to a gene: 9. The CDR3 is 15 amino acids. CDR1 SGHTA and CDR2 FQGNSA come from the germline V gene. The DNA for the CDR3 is TGTGCCAGCAGCCTACGGACAGGGGACGCGTATGGCTACACCTTC. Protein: CASSLRTGDAYGYTF.

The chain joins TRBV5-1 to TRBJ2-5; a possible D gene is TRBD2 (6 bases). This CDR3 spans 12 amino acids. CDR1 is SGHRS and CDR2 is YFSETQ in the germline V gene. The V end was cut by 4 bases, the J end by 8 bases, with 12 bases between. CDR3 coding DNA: TGCGCCAGCAGCGAGTCGCGGGAAACCCAGTACTTC. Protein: CASSESRETQYF.

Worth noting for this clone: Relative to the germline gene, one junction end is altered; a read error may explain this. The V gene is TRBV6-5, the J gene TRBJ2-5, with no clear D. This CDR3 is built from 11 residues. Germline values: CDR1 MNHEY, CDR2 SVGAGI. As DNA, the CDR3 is TGTGTCAGCAGTTACCAGGAGACCCAGTACTTC. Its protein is CVSSYQETQYF.